The 5 T cell receptor beta chains in this list originate from one sample, sequenced in a study of chemoradiotherapy in HPV16-positive cancers. Only in-frame clones appear in the TCRdb table, and some are missing; sequencing was by immunoSEQ multiplex PCR. Seen here are approximately 13,000 clones, around 85% observed once, and the top ten hold about 5.8%. Source: blood, taken from a patient who underwent chemoradiotherapy. Receptors were obtained from a human donor with HPV-associated anogenital cancer.

The CDR3 reads CASSVDMGQGAHNSPLHF. CDR3 bases: TGTGCCAGCAGCGTAGATATGGGACAGGGGGCGCATAATTCACCCCTCCACTTT. The chain links TRBV9 to TRBJ1-6, with 12 bases identical to TRBD1. Germline assignment: CDR1 SGDLS and CDR2 YYNGEE. The CDR3 length is 18 residues. With V trimmed by 0 bases and J by 5 bases, 6 bases remained unmatched.

The genes are TRBV6-1 and TRBJ1-2, with D unclear. Germline-derived CDR1 and CDR2 are MNHNS and SASEGT. V was cut by 1 base and J by 8 bases, with 8 bases left in between. This CDR3 comprises 12 residues. The CDR3 reads CASSEGSGGYTF. CDR3 in DNA: TGTGCCAGCAGTGAAGGGTCTGGGGGCTACACCTTC.

The genes are TRBV5-1 and TRBJ1-3, with TRBD1 matching 7 bases. CDR1 is SGHRS and CDR2 is YFSETQ in the germline V gene. V was pared by 0 bases and J by 2 bases, with 2 bases of the junction left unmatched. The CDR3 totals 15 residues. This chain's CDR3 is CASSLDQGAGNTIYF. The CDR3 region has the DNA TGCGCCAGCAGCTTGGACCAGGGGGCTGGAAACACCATATATTTT.

The gene calls are TRBV27 and TRBJ2-5; 9 bases map to TRBD2. CDR1 is MNHEY and CDR2 is SMNVEV in the germline V gene (reference sequence). The trim removed 6 bases at V and 5 bases at J, leaving 13 bases unmatched. This CDR3 has 16 amino acids. CDR3 in amino acids: CASRSLTGTSKETQYF. CDR3 DNA: TGTGCCAGCAGGAGCCTAACCGGGACTAGCAAGGAGACCCAGTACTTC.

This clone came up once. The chain joins TRBV27 to TRBJ2-2, with D possibly called TRBD1 or TRBD2 (5 bases each). The CDR3 sequence is 15 residues long. Between the trimmed V and J ends, which lost 4 bases and 5 bases, there was a span of 14 bases. The germline gives CDR1 MNHEY, CDR2 SMNVEV (reference sequence). CDR3 sequence (DNA): TGTGCCAGCAGTTCCCAGGGAGCTGGTACCGGGGAGCTGTTTTTT. It translates to CASSSQGAGTGELFF.